The entry below gives a single T cell receptor beta chain sequence along with its context. No antigen is known for it. Construction of the TCR beta libraries employed iRepertoire HTBI primers in conjunction with Arm-PCR of CDR3 regions. MiXCR, applied by TCRdb to the multiplex PCR reads, yields one record per CDR3 protein. The table records about 210,000 distinct CDR3 sequences, roughly 19% of them present only once. The data derive from a study of regulatory T cells in long-lasting Graves disease. Looked up from germline, CDR1 is MNHNS and CDR2 is SASEGT. The CDR3 is 14 amino acids. V shed 6 bases and J shed 0 bases, with 12 bases lying between them. The sample's time point: newly diagnosed GD, antithyroid drugs for less than 3 months. Preparation of the TCR library used RNA extracted from PBMCs. Study-level results: The TCR repertoire of persistent Graves' patients was less diverse than that of newly diagnosed ones. Public clonotype sharing was higher in persistent than newly diagnosed patients.

These data were also reused for a study on T cells in Graves' hyperthyroidism and ophthalmopathy.

Here the sequenced sample was peripheral blood mononuclear cells (PBMCs), taken at new diagnosis, from a patient treated with antithyroid drugs. This receptor was obtained from a woman aged 25 to 45 with Graves disease. This chain uses TRBV6-1 with TRBJ2-7, with D perhaps TRBD2 (6 bases). For the CDR3, the DNA is TGTGCCAGCAGGAGGGACTTCAGCTCCTACGAGCAGTACTTC. Translating it yields CASRRDFSSYEQYF.